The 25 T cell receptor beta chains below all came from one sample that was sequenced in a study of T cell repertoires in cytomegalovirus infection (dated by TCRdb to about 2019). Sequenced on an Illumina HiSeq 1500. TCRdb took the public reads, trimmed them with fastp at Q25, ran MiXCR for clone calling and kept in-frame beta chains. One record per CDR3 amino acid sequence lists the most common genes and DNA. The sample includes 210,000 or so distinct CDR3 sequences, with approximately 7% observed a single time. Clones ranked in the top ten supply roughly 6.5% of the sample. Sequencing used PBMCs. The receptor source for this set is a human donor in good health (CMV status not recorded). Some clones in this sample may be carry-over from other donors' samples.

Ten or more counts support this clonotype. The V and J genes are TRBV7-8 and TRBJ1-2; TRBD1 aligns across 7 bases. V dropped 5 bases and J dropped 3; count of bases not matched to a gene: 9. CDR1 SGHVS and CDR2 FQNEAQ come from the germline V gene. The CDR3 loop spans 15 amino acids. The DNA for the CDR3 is TGTGCCAGCAGCAGACGTACAGGGGTAGACTATGGCTACACCTTC. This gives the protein CASSRRTGVDYGYTF.

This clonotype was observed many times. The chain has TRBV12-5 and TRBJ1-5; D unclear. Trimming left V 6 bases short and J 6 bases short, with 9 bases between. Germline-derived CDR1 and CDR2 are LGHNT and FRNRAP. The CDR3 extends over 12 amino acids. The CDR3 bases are TGTGCTAGTGGGAGGGATCTTCAGCCCCAGCATTTT. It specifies CASGRDLQPQHF. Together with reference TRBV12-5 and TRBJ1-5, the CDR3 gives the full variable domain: DARVTQTPRHKVTEMGQEVTMRCQPILGHNTVFWYRQTMMQGLELLAYFRNRAPLDDSGMPKDRFSAEMPDATLATLKIQPSEPRDSAVYFCASGRDLQPQHFGDGTRLSIL.

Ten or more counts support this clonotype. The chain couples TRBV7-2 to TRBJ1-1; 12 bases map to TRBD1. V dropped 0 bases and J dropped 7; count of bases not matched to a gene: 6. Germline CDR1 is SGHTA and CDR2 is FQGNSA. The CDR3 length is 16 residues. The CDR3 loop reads CASSLAGTGGGFEAFF. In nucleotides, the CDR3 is TGTGCCAGCAGCTTAGCTGGGACAGGGGGCGGATTTGAAGCTTTCTTT. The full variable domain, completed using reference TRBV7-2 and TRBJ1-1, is GAGVSQSPSNKVTEKGKDVELRCDPISGHTALYWYRQSLGQGLEFLIYFQGNSAPDKSGLPSDRFSAERTGGSVSTLTIQRTQQEDSAVYLCASSLAGTGGGFEAFFGQGTRLTVV.

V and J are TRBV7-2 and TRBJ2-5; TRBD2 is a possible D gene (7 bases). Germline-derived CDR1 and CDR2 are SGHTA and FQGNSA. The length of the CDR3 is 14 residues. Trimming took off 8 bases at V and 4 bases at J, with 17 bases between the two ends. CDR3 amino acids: CASGRGPLGETQYF. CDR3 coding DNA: TGTGCCAGCGGGCGGGGGCCTCTGGGAGAGACCCAGTACTTC.

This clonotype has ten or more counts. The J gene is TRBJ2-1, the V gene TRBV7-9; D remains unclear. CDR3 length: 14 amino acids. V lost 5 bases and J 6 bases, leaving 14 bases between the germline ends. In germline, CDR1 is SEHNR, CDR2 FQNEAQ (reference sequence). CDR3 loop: CASSTKGRSNEQFF. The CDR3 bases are TGTGCCAGCAGCACAAAAGGACGAAGCAATGAGCAGTTCTTC. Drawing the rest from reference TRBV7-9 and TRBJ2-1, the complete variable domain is DTGVSQNPRHKITKRGQNVTFRCDPISEHNRLYWYRQTLGQGPEFLTYFQNEAQLEKSRLLSDRFSAERPKGSFSTLEIQRTEQGDSAMYLCASSTKGRSNEQFFGPGTRLTVL.

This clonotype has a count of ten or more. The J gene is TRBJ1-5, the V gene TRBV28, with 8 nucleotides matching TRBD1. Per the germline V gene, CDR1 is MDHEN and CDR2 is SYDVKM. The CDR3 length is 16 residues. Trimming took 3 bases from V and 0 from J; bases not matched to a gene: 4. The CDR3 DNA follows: TGTGCCAGCAGTTTCACAGGGGGTTATAGCAATCAGCCCCAGCATTTT. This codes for CASSFTGGYSNQPQHF.

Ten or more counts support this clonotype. CDR3 protein: CASSYGQGSQPQHF. CDR3 DNA: TGTGCCAGCAGTTACGGACAGGGGAGTCAGCCCCAGCATTTT. The chain couples TRBV6-5 to TRBJ1-5, with TRBD1 matching over 9 bases. The V and J ends lost 2 bases and 6 bases, in that order; junction bases with no gene match: 2. This CDR3 spans 14 amino acids. Per the germline V gene, CDR1 is MNHEY and CDR2 is SVGAGI.

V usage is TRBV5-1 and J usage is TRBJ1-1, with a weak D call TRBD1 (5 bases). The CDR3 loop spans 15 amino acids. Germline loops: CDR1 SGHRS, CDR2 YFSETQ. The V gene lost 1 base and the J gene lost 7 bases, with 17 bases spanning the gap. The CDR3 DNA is TGCGCCAGCAGCTTGTCCGACGTAAATACAGGTGAAGCTTTCTTT. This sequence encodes CASSLSDVNTGEAFF.

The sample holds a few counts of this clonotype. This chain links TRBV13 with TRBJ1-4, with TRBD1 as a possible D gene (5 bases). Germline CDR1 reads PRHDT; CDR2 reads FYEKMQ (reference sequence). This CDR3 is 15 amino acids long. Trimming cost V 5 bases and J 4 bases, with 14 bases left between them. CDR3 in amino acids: CASSLRGSSNEKLFF. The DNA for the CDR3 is TGTGCCAGCAGCCTAAGGGGCAGCAGTAATGAAAAACTGTTTTTT.

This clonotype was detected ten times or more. DNA for the CDR3: TGTGCCAGCAGCTCCCAGACTGGGGCCAACGTCCTGACTTTC. Its translation is CASSSQTGANVLTF. This sequence joins TRBV7-2 and TRBJ2-6; D is unresolved. The V end lost 4 bases, the J end lost 2 bases, and 6 bases lay between the germline ends. CDR3 length: 14 amino acids. CDR1 and CDR2 from the germline V gene are SGHTA and FQGNSA. Full variable domain (outside the CDR3, taken from reference TRBV7-2 and TRBJ2-6): GAGVSQSPSNKVTEKGKDVELRCDPISGHTALYWYRQSLGQGLEFLIYFQGNSAPDKSGLPSDRFSAERTGGSVSTLTIQRTQQEDSAVYLCASSSQTGANVLTFGAGSRLTVL.

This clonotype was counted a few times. The CDR3 reads CASSGESLGPTEAFF. The CDR3 bases are TGTGCCAGCAGTGGGGAGTCCCTGGGGCCCACTGAAGCTTTCTTT. V is TRBV25-1 and J is TRBJ1-1, with a tentative D call TRBD1 (5 bases). V dropped 4 bases and J dropped 4 bases, with 16 bases sitting between them. CDR1 is MGHDK and CDR2 is SYGVNS in the germline V gene. This CDR3 is 15 amino acids long.

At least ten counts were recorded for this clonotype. The CDR3 here is CASSPRQAVLQETQYF. The CDR3 nucleotides read TGTGCCAGCAGCCCCAGACAGGCCGTCCTACAAGAGACCCAGTACTTC. This chain links TRBV7-2 with TRBJ2-5; tentative D call: TRBD1 (6 bases). Between the trimmed V and J ends, which lost 5 bases and 2 bases, there was a span of 18 bases. Per the germline V gene, CDR1 is SGHTA and CDR2 is FQGNSA. The CDR3 totals 16 residues.

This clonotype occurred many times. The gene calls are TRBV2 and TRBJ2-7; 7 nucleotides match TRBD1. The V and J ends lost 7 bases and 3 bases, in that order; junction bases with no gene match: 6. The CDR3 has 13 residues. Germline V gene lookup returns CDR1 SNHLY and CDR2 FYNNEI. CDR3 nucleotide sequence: TGTGCCAGCACCCCGGACAGGATCTACGAGCAGTACTTC. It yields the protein CASTPDRIYEQYF. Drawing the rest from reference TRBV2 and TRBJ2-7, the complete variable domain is EPEVTQTPSHQVTQMGQEVILRCVPISNHLYFYWYRQILGQKVEFLVSFYNNEISEKSEIFDDQFSVERPDGSNFTLKIRSTKLEDSAMYFCASTPDRIYEQYFGPGTRLTVT.

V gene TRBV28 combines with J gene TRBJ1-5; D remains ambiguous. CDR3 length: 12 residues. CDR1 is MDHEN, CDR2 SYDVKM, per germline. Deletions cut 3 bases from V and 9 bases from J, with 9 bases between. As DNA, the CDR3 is TGTGCCAGCAGTTTTCGGGGAGGGCCCCAGCATTTT. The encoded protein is CASSFRGGPQHF.

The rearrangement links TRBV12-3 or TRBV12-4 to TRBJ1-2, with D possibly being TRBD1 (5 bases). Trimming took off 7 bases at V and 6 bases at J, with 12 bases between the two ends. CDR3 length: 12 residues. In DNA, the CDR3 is TGTGCCAGCACTGGGGCAGGGCATGGCTACACCTTC. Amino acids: CASTGAGHGYTF.

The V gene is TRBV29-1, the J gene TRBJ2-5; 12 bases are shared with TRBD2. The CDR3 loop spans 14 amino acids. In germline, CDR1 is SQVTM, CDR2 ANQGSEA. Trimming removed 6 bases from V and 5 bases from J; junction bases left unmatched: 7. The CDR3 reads CSVRGLAGAETQYF. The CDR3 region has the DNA TGCAGCGTGAGGGGACTAGCGGGCGCGGAGACCCAGTACTTC. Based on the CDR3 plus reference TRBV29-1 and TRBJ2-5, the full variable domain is SAVISQKPSRDICQRGTSLTIQCQVDSQVTMMFWYRQQPGQSLTLIATANQGSEATYESGFVIDKFPISRPNLTFSTLTVSNMSPEDSSIYLCSVRGLAGAETQYFGPGTRLLVL.

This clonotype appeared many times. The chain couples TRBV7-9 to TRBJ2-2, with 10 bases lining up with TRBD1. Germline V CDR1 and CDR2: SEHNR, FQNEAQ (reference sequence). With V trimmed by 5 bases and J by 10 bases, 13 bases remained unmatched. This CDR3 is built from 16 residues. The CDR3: CASSHPTGGPGPELFF. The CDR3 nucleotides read TGTGCCAGCAGCCACCCGACAGGGGGCCCAGGTCCGGAGCTGTTTTTT.

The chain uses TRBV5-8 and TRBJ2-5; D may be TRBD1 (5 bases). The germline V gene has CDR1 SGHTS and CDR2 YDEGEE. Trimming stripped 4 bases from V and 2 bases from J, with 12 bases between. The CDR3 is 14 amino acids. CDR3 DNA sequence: TGTGCCAGCAGCCCAAACCGACAGCAAGAGACCCAGTACTTC. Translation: CASSPNRQQETQYF.

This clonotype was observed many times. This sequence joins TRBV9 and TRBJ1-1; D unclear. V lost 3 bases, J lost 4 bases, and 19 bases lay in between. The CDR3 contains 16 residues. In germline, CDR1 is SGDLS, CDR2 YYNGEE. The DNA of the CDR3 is TGTGCCAGCAGCGCCCCCCTGCCTACCGGGAGCACTGAAGCTTTCTTT. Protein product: CASSAPLPTGSTEAFF.

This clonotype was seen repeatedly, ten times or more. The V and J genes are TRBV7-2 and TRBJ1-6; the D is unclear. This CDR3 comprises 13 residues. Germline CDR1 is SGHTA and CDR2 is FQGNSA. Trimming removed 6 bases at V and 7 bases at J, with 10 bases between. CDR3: CASSLRWNSPLHF. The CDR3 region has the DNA TGTGCCAGCAGTCTGAGGTGGAATTCACCCCTCCACTTT.

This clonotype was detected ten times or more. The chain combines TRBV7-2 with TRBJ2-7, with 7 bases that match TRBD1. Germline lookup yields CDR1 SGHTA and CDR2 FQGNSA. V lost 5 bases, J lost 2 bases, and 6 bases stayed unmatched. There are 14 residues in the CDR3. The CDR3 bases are TGTGCCAGCAGCGACCGACAGGGAGCCTACGAGCAGTACTTC. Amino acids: CASSDRQGAYEQYF.

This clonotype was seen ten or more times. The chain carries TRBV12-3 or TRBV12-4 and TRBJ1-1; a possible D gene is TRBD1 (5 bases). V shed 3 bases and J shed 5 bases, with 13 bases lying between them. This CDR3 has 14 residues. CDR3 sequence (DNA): TGTGCCAGCAGTTTGGGGGGAATGAGGACTGAAGCTTTCTTT. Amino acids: CASSLGGMRTEAFF.

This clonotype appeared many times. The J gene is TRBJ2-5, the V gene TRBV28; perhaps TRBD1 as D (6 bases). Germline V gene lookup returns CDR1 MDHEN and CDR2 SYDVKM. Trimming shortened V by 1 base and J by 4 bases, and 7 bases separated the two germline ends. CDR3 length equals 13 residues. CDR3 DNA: TGTGCCAGCAGTTTATACAGGGCAGAGACCCAGTACTTC. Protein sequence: CASSLYRAETQYF.

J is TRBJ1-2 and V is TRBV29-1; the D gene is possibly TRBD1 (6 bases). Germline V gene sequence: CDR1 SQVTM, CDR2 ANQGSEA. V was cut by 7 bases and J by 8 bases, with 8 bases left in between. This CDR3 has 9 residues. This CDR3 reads CSAGTGYTF. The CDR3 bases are TGCAGCGCCGGGACAGGCTACACCTTC.

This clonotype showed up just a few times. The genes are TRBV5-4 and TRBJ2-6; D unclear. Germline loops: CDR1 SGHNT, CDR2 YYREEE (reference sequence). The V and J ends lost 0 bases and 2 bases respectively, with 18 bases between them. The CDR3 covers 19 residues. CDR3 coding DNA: TGTGCCAGCAGCTTGGGAGGCCGCGTAAAAGGAACTGGGGCCAACGTCCTGACTTTC. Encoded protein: CASSLGGRVKGTGANVLTF.